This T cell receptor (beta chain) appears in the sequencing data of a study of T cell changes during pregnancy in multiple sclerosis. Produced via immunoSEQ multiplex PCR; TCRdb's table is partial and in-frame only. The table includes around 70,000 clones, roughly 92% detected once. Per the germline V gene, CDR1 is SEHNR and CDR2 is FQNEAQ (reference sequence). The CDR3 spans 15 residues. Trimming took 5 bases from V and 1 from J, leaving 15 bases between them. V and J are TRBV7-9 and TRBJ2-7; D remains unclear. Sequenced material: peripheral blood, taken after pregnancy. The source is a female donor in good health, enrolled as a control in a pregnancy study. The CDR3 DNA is TGTGCCAGCAGCCCAGGATCTACGCCATCCTACGAGCAGTACTTC. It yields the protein CASSPGSTPSYEQYF.